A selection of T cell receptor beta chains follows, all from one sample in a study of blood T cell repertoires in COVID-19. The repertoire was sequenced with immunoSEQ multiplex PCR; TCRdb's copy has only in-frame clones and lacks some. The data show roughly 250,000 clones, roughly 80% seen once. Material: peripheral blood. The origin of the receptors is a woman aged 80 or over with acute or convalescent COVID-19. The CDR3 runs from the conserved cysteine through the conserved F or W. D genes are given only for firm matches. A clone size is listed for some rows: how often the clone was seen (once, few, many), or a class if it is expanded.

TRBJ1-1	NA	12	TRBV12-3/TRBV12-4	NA	CASRTGGTEAFF	TGTGCCAGCAGGACCGGGGGAACTGAAGCTTTCTTT
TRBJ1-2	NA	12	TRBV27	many	CASSHGPDGYTF	TGTGCCAGCAGTCACGGTCCCGATGGCTACACCTTC
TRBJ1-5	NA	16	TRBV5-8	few	CASSLRAGYSNQPQHF	TGTGCCAGCAGCCTTCGGGCAGGGTACAGCAATCAGCCCCAGCATTTT
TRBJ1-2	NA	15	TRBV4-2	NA	CASSQGMGAEYGYTF	TGTGCCAGCAGCCAAGGAATGGGGGCTGAGTATGGCTACACCTTC
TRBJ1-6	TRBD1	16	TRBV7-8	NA	CASSPQDRVNNSPLHF	TGTGCCAGCAGCCCTCAGGACAGGGTGAATAATTCACCCCTCCACTTT
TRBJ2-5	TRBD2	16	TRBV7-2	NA	CASSVGLAGGQETQYF	TGTGCCAGCAGCGTCGGACTAGCGGGGGGCCAAGAGACCCAGTACTTC
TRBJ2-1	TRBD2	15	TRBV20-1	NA	CSASTASGGAGGQFF	TGCAGTGCTAGTACGGCTAGCGGGGGGGCCGGTGGGCAGTTCTTC
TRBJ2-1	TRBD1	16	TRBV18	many	CASSARGRILYNEQFF	TGTGCCAGCTCAGCCAGGGGGCGGATCCTCTACAATGAGCAGTTCTTC
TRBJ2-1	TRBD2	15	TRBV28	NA	CASRPLAGSYNEQFF	TGTGCCAGCAGACCACTAGCGGGGTCCTACAATGAGCAGTTCTTC
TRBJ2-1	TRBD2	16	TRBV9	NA	CASSLTSGGAPNEQFF	TGTGCCAGCAGCCTGACTAGCGGGGGGGCCCCCAATGAGCAGTTCTTC
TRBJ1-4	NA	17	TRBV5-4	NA	CASSPGHSISTNEKLFF	TGTGCCAGCAGCCCAGGACACTCTATCTCAACTAATGAAAAACTGTTTTTT
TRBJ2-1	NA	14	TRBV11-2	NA	CASSLVVRFNEQFF	TGTGCCAGCAGCTTAGTGGTCAGGTTCAATGAGCAGTTCTTC
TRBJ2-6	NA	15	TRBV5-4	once	CASSTGFSGANVLTF	TGTGCCAGTAGCACAGGGTTCTCTGGGGCCAACGTCCTGACTTTC
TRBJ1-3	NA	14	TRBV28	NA	CASRMDNSGNTIYF	TGTGCCAGCAGGATGGACAACTCTGGAAACACCATATATTTT
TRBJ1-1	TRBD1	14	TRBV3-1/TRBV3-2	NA	CASSVPGQSTEAFF	TGTGCCAGCAGCGTCCCGGGACAGAGCACTGAAGCTTTCTTT
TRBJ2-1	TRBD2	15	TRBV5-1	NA	CASSRTSGPYNEQFF	TGCGCCAGCAGCAGGACTAGCGGGCCTTACAATGAGCAGTTCTTC
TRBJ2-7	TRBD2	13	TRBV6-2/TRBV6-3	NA	CASSRGGPGEQYF	TGTGCCAGCAGCCGCGGGGGTCCGGGGGAGCAGTACTTC
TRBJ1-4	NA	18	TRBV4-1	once	CASSQFVVAAGVNEKLFF	TGCGCCAGCAGCCAATTCGTTGTGGCGGCCGGCGTTAATGAAAAACTGTTTTTT
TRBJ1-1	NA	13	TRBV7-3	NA	CASSLAGETEAFF	TGTGCCAGCAGCTTAGCGGGGGAGACTGAAGCTTTCTTT
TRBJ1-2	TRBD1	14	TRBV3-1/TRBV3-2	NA	CASSSDSGGLGYTF	TGTGCCAGCAGCTCTGACTCAGGGGGCCTTGGCTACACCTTC
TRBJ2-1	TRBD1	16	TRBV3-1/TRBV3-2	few	CASSSRTGAHYNEQFF	TGTGCCAGCAGCTCCCGGACAGGGGCCCATTACAATGAGCAGTTCTTC
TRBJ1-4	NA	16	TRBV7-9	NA	CASSLWSGPTNEKLFF	TGTGCCAGCAGCTTATGGTCAGGGCCAACTAATGAAAAACTGTTTTTT
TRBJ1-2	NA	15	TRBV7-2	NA	CASSLNGQGISGYTF	TGTGCCAGCAGCTTAAACGGGCAGGGGATAAGTGGCTACACCTTC
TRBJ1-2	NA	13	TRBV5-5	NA	CASSPDYNYGYTF	TGTGCCAGCAGCCCGGACTATAACTATGGCTACACCTTC
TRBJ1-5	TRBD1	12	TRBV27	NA	CASTTGGRPQHF	TGTGCCAGCACCACAGGGGGCCGTCCCCAGCATTTT
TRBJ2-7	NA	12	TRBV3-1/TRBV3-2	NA	CASSQTFGEQYF	TGTGCCAGCAGCCAAACATTCGGGGAGCAGTACTTC
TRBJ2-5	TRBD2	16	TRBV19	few	CASRRSGGGSQETQYF	TGTGCCAGTAGGCGGAGCGGGGGGGGATCACAAGAGACCCAGTACTTC
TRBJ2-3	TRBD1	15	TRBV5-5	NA	CASNLWQGAGDTQYF	TGTGCCAGCAATCTCTGGCAGGGGGCGGGGGATACGCAGTATTTT
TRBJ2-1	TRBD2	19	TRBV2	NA	CASSETGLAGGSSYNEQFF	TGTGCCAGCAGTGAAACGGGACTAGCGGGGGGGAGCTCCTACAATGAGCAGTTCTTC
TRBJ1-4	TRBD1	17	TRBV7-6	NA	CASSLGRDRVELEKLFF	TGTGCCAGCAGCTTAGGCCGGGACAGGGTTGAATTGGAAAAACTGTTTTTT
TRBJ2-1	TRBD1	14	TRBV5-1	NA	CASGGTGGGNEQFF	TGCGCCAGCGGTGGGACAGGGGGCGGAAATGAGCAGTTCTTC
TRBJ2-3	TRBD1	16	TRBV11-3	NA	CASSTRTGGSADTQYF	TGTGCCAGCAGCACGCGGACAGGGGGAAGCGCAGATACGCAGTATTTT
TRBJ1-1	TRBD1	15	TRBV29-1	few	CSVDHVGQVVTEAFF	TGCAGCGTTGATCATGTGGGACAGGTAGTAACTGAAGCTTTCTTT
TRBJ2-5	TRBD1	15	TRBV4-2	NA	CASSQVGQDQETQYF	TGTGCCAGCAGCCAAGTAGGACAGGACCAAGAGACCCAGTACTTC
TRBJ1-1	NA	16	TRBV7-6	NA	CASSLVGGGARTEAFF	TGTGCCAGCAGCTTAGTTGGCGGGGGCGCGCGGACTGAAGCTTTCTTT
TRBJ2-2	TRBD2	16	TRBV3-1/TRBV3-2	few	CASSPGTSGGKGELFF	TGTGCCAGCAGCCCCGGGACTAGCGGGGGCAAGGGGGAGCTGTTTTTT
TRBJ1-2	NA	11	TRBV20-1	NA	CSERANYGYTF	TGCAGCGAACGGGCTAACTATGGCTACACCTTC
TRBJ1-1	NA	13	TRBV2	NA	CASSGTANTEAFF	TGTGCCAGCAGTGGGACAGCCAACACTGAAGCTTTCTTT
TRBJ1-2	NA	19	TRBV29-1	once	CSVEEGGTASLTHNYGYTF	TGCAGCGTTGAAGAGGGGGGGACCGCGAGTCTTACCCATAACTATGGCTACACCTTC
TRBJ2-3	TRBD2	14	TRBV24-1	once	CATSSGGPTDTQYF	TGTGCCACCAGCAGCGGGGGCCCCACAGATACGCAGTATTTT
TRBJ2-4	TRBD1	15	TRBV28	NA	CASRRGQGARNIQYF	TGTGCCAGCAGACGCGGACAGGGGGCGAGAAACATTCAGTACTTC
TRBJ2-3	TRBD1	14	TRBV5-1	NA	CASSPAGGPDTQYF	TGCGCCAGCAGCCCAGCAGGGGGTCCAGATACGCAGTATTTT
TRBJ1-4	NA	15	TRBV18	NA	CASTTGLSTNEKLFF	TGTGCCAGCACCACAGGGCTTTCAACTAATGAAAAACTGTTTTTT
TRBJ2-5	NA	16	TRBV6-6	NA	CASRRNTGGMGETQYF	TGTGCCAGCAGAAGAAACACCGGGGGAATGGGAGAGACCCAGTACTTC
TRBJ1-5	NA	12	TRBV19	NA	CASSEGGPSMDF	TGTGCCAGTAGCGAGGGGGGGCCCTCCATGGATTTT
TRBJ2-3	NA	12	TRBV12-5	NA	CASGTAGDTQYF	TGTGCTAGTGGCACGGCAGGGGACACGCAGTATTTT
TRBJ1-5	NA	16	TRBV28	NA	CASSLLGREGNQPQHF	TGTGCCAGCAGTTTATTGGGCAGGGAGGGCAATCAGCCCCAGCATTTT
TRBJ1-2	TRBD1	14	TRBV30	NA	CAWRGQGKDYGYTF	TGTGCCTGGAGGGGACAGGGGAAGGACTATGGCTACACCTTC
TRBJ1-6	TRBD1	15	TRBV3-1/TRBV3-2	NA	CASSQDPGQNSPLHF	TGTGCCAGCAGCCAAGATCCGGGACAGAATTCACCCCTCCACTTT
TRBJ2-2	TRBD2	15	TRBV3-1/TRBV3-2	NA	CASSALAGGAGELFF	TGTGCCAGCAGCGCCCTAGCGGGGGGGGCCGGGGAGCTGTTTTTT
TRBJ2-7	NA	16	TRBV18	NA	CASSPGGGTAPSGQYF	TGTGCCAGCTCACCAGGGGGCGGGACAGCCCCTTCCGGGCAGTACTTC
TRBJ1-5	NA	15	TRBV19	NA	CASSIEGASNQPQHF	TGTGCCAGTAGTATTGAAGGGGCCAGCAATCAGCCCCAGCATTTT
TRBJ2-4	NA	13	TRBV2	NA	CASSEARGILEYF	TGTGCCAGCAGTGAAGCGCGCGGGATTCTGGAGTACTTC
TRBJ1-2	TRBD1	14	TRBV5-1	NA	CASSLDGGGIGYTF	TGCGCCAGCAGCTTGGATGGAGGGGGCATTGGCTACACCTTC
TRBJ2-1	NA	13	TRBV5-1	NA	CASSSAQGNEQFF	TGCGCCAGCAGCTCAGCCCAGGGTAATGAGCAGTTCTTC
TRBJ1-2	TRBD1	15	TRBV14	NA	CASSQNRGVRYGYTF	TGTGCCAGCAGCCAAAACAGGGGGGTCCGCTATGGCTACACCTTC
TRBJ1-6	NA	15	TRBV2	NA	CASTGEGIYNSPLHF	TGTGCCAGCACCGGAGAAGGTATCTATAATTCACCCCTCCACTTT
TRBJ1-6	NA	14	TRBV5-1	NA	CASSYGGDNSPLHF	TGCGCCAGCAGCTATGGAGGTGACAATTCACCCCTCCACTTT
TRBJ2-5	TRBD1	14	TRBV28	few	CASSYGTGRETQYF	TGTGCCAGCAGTTACGGGACAGGGAGGGAGACCCAGTACTTC
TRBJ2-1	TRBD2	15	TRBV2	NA	CASSTLAGGNNEQFF	TGTGCCAGCAGTACTCTAGCGGGGGGTAACAATGAGCAGTTCTTC